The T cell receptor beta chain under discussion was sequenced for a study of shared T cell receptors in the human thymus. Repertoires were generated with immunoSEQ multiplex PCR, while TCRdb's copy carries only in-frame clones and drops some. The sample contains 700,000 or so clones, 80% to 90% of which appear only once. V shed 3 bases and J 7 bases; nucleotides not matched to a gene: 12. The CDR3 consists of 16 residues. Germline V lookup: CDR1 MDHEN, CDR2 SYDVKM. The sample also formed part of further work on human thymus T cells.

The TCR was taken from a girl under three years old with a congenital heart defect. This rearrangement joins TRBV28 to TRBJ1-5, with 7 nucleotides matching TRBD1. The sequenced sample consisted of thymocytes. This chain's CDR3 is CASSLQEQGGGQPQHF. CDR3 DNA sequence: TGTGCCAGCAGTTTGCAGGAACAAGGGGGCGGCCAGCCCCAGCATTTT.